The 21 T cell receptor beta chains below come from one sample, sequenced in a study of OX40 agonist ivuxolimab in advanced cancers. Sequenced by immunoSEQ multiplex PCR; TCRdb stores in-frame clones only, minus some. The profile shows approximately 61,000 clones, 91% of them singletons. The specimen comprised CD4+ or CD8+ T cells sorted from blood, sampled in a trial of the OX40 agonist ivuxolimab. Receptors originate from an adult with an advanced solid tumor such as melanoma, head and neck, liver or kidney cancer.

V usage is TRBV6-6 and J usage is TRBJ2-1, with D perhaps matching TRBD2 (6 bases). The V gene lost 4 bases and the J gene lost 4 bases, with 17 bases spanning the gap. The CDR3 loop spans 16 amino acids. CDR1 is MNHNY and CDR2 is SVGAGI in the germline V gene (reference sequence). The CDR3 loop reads CASSLEGRWVYNEQFF. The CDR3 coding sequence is TGTGCCAGCAGTTTGGAGGGGAGGTGGGTATACAATGAGCAGTTCTTC.

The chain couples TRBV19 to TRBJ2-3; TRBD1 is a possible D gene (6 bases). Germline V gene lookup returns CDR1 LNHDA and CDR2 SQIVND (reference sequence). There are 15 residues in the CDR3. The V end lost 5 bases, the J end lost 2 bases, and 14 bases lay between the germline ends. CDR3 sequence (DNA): TGTGCCAGTAGTCCCCGGGACACTACCACAGATACGCAGTATTTT. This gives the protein CASSPRDTTTDTQYF.

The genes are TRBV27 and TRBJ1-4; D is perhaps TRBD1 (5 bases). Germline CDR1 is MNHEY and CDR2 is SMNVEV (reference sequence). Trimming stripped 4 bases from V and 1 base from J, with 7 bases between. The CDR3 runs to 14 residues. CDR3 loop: CASSYQGTNEKLFF. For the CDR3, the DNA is TGTGCCAGCAGTTACCAGGGAACTAATGAAAAACTGTTTTTT.

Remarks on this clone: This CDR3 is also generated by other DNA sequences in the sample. CDR3 nucleotide sequence: TGTGCCAGCAGTGTACCAGACTCCTACAATGAGCAGTTCTTC. It encodes CASSVPDSYNEQFF. J is TRBJ2-1 and V is TRBV6-1; D is undetermined. V lost 4 bases and J 0 bases, leaving 7 bases between the germline ends. The V gene's germline CDR1 is MNHNS and CDR2 SASEGT. The CDR3 contains 14 residues.

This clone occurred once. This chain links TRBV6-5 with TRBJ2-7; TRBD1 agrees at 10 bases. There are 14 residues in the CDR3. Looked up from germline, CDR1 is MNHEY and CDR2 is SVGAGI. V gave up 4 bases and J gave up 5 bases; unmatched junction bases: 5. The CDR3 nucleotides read TGTGCCAGCAGTTTCGGACAGGGGGTCAACGAGCAGTACTTC. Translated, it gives CASSFGQGVNEQYF.

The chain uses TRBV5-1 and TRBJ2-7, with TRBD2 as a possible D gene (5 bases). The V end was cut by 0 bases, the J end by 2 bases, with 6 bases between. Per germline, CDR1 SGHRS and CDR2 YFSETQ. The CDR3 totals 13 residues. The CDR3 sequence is CASSLDGTYEQYF. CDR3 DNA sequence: TGCGCCAGCAGCTTGGACGGGACCTACGAGCAGTACTTC.

CDR3 in amino acids: CASSLEGQGGNEQFF. The CDR3 coding sequence is TGTGCCAGCAGCTTAGAGGGACAGGGCGGCAATGAGCAGTTCTTC. This chain joins TRBV7-9 and TRBJ2-1; 9 bases are shared with TRBD1. J gave up 6 bases and V 1 base, and 4 bases lay outside the gene matches. The CDR3 contains 15 residues. Germline lookup yields CDR1 SEHNR and CDR2 FQNEAQ (reference sequence).

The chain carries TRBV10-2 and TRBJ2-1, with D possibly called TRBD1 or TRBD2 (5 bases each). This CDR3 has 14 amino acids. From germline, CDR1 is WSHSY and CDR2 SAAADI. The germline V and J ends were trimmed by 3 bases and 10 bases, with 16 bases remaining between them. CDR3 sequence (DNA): TGCGCCAGCAGTGATTGGGGCGCCACGGGGGAGCAGTTCTTC. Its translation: CASSDWGATGEQFF.

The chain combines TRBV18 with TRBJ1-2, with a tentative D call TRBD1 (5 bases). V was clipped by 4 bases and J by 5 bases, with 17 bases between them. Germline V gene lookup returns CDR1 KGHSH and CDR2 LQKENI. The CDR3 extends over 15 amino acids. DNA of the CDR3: TGTGCCAGCTCACTTTCTCCCGGGACCACTTATGGCTACACCTTC. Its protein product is CASSLSPGTTYGYTF.

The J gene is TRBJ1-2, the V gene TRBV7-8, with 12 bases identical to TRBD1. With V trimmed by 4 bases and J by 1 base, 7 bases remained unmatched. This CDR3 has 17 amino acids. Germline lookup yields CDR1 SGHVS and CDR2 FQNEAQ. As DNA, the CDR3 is TGTGCCAGCAGCTCAGGGACAGGGGGCTTTTTTAACTATGGCTACACCTTC. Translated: CASSSGTGGFFNYGYTF.

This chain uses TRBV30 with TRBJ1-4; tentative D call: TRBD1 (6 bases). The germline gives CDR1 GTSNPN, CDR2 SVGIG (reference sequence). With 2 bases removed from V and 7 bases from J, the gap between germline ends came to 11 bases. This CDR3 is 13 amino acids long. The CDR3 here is CAWSRTASEKLFF. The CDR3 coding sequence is TGTGCCTGGAGTCGGACAGCTTCTGAAAAACTGTTTTTT. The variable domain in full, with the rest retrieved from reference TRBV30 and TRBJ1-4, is SQTIHQWPATLVQPVGSPLSLECTVEGTSNPNLYWYRQAAGRGLQLLFYSVGIGQISSEVPQNLSASRPQDRQFILSSKKLLLSDSGFYLCAWSRTASEKLFFGSGTQLSVL.

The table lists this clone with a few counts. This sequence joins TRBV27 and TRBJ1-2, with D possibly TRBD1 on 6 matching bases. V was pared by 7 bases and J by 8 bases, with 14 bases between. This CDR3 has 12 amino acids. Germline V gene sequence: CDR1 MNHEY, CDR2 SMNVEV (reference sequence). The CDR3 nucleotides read TGTGCCAGCACTGGGTCAGGGGTAGGCTACACCTTC. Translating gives CASTGSGVGYTF.

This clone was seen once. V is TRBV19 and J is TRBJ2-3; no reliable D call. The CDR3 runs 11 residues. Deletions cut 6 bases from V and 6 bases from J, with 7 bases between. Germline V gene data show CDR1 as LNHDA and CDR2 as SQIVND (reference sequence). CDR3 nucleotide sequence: TGTGCCAGTAGGGTCGGCGATACGCAGTATTTT. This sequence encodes CASRVGDTQYF.

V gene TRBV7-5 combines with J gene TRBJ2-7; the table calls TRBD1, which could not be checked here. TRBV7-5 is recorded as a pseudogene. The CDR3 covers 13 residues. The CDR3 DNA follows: TGTGCCATCCTGAATGTACAGGGATCCGAGCAGTACTTC. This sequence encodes CAILNVQGSEQYF.

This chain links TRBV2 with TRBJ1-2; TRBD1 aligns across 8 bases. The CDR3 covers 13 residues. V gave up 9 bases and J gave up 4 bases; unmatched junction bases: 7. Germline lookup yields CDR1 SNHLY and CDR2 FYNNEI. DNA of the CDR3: TGTGCCAGTTATTCAGGGGGCGGCTATGGCTACACCTTC. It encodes CASYSGGGYGYTF.

The CDR3 nucleotides read TGTGCCAGCAATTCGGTGGAAGGTTCACCCCTCCACTTT. This translates into CASNSVEGSPLHF. The rearrangement joins TRBV28 to TRBJ1-6; D uncertain. The CDR3 runs 13 residues. Germline CDR1 and CDR2: MDHEN and SYDVKM. The germline V and J ends were trimmed by 7 bases and 9 bases, with 13 bases remaining between them.

In DNA form, the CDR3 reads TGTGCCAGCACCGAGGGGAGAATACCTAACTATGGCTACACCTTC. This codes for CASTEGRIPNYGYTF. The genes are TRBV2 and TRBJ1-2; the D gene is possibly TRBD1 (5 bases). Germline V gene lookup returns CDR1 SNHLY and CDR2 FYNNEI. This CDR3 is 15 amino acids long. The V end lost 7 bases, the J end lost 0 bases, and 15 bases lay between the germline ends. Full variable domain (remainder filled in from reference TRBV2 and TRBJ1-2): EPEVTQTPSHQVTQMGQEVILRCVPISNHLYFYWYRQILGQKVEFLVSFYNNEISEKSEIFDDQFSVERPDGSNFTLKIRSTKLEDSAMYFCASTEGRIPNYGYTFGSGTRLTVV.

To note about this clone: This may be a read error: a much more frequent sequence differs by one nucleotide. CDR3 nucleotides: TGTGCCAGCAGCCACCGGGACAGGGTCTACAATGAGCAGTTCTTC. Encoded protein: CASSHRDRVYNEQFF. The rearrangement uses TRBV5-8 and TRBJ2-1, with 9 bases that match TRBD1. This CDR3 has 15 residues. V lost 4 bases to trimming and J lost 3 bases; unmatched junction nucleotides: 5. Germline V gene data show CDR1 as SGHTS and CDR2 as YDEGEE.

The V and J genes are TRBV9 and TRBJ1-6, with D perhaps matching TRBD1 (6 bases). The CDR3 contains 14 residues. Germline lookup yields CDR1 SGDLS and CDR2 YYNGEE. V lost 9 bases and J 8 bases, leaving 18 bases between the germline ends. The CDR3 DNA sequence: TGTGCCATCCAGGGACATATACGGGATTCACCCCTCCACTTT. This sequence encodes CAIQGHIRDSPLHF.

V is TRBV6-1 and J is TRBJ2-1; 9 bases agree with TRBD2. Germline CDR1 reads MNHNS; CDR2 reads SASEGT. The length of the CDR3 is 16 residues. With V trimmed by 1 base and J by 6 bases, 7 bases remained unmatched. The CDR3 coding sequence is TGTGCCAGCAGTGAAGTTGGCGGGGGGGTATTCAATGAGCAGTTCTTC. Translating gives CASSEVGGGVFNEQFF.

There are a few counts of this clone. The CDR3 DNA is TGCGCCAGCAGTCAGGCAGGGTTGGTGGCTGAAGCTTTCTTT. Residues: CASSQAGLVAEAFF. The V call is TRBV4-1, the J call TRBJ1-1; possible D gene TRBD1, 5 bases. The germline CDR1 and CDR2 sequences are MGHRA and YSYEKL. This CDR3 has 14 amino acids. Trimming shortened V by 6 bases and J by 6 bases, and 17 bases separated the two germline ends.